Listed here are 20 T cell receptor beta chains from one sample, sequenced in a study of blood T cell repertoires in COVID-19. Sequencing used immunoSEQ multiplex PCR; TCRdb keeps in-frame clones, though not all of them. The data contain about 200,000 clones, about four fifths of them singletons. The sequenced sample consisted of PBMCs or T cells enriched from blood (not recorded which). The receptors derive from a man aged 40-55 years who had recovered from COVID-19.

This clone was picked up one time. The chain couples TRBV2 to TRBJ2-3; D remains unclear. Per germline, CDR1 SNHLY and CDR2 FYNNEI. This CDR3 has 14 amino acids. V was cut by 5 bases and J by 5 bases, with 14 bases left in between. The DNA for the CDR3 is TGTGCCAGCAGTCCCCTAGTGACCGTAGATACGCAGTATTTT. Its protein product is CASSPLVTVDTQYF.

V and J are TRBV9 and TRBJ2-2, with D perhaps matching TRBD1 (6 bases). V was pared by 3 bases and J by 4 bases, with 13 bases between. CDR1 SGDLS and CDR2 YYNGEE come from the germline V gene. The length of the CDR3 is 15 residues. CDR3 sequence reads: CASSAYRASTGELFF. The CDR3 nucleotides are TGTGCCAGCAGCGCGTACAGGGCTTCCACCGGGGAGCTGTTTTTT.

The chain uses TRBV6-5 and TRBJ1-5, with no clear D. With 8 bases removed from V and 0 bases from J, the gap between germline ends came to 14 bases. Germline V gene sequence: CDR1 MNHEY, CDR2 SVGAGI. The CDR3 is made up of 15 amino acids. For the CDR3, the DNA is TGTGCCAGCGGCTTACAATTTGATAGCAATCAGCCCCAGCATTTT. Amino acid sequence: CASGLQFDSNQPQHF.

The J gene is TRBJ1-3, the V gene TRBV13; D may be TRBD1 (5 bases). The CDR3 sequence is 15 residues long. In germline, CDR1 is PRHDT, CDR2 FYEKMQ (reference sequence). V was cut by 3 bases and J by 1 base, with 10 bases left in between. DNA of the CDR3: TGTGCCAGCAGCTTGGAGTCAGGGTCTGGAAACACCATATATTTT. Amino acid sequence: CASSLESGSGNTIYF.

The chain carries TRBV6-2 or TRBV6-3 and TRBJ1-2, with a weak D call TRBD1 (5 bases). V was cut by 0 bases and J by 1 base, with 18 bases left in between. This CDR3 comprises 18 residues. The germline V gene has CDR1 MNHEY and CDR2 SVGEGT. In nucleotides, the CDR3 is TGTGCCAGCAGTTACTCAGACCCTTCAGCGACAGTTAACTATGGCTACACCTTC. As protein: CASSYSDPSATVNYGYTF.

V usage is TRBV24-1 and J usage is TRBJ1-1; 9 bases agree with TRBD1. This CDR3 has 18 residues. The ends lost 3 bases at V and 2 bases at J; junction bases unmatched: 12. The germline gives CDR1 KGHDR, CDR2 SFDVKD. The DNA of the CDR3 is TGTGCCACCAGTGATCCCACCGGGACAGGGATAGGAAACACTGAAGCTTTCTTT. Translating gives CATSDPTGTGIGNTEAFF.

This clone was recorded only once. The chain employs TRBV2 and TRBJ1-3; TRBD1 might be the D (5 bases). The CDR3 is made up of 13 amino acids. Germline lookup yields CDR1 SNHLY and CDR2 FYNNEI. The V and J ends lost 8 bases and 4 bases respectively, with 12 bases between them. The CDR3 loop reads CASQWGSGNTIYF. The CDR3 DNA reads TGTGCCAGCCAGTGGGGCTCAGGAAACACCATATATTTT.

The chain uses TRBV5-6 and TRBJ2-2; perhaps TRBD1 as D (5 bases). This CDR3 comprises 16 residues. Germline loops: CDR1 SGHDT, CDR2 YYEEEE. V dropped 0 bases and J dropped 3 bases, with 12 bases sitting between them. As DNA, the CDR3 is TGTGCCAGCAGCTTGGGATCCAGGGCGGACACCGGGGAGCTGTTTTTT. This sequence encodes CASSLGSRADTGELFF.

The chain carries TRBV19 and TRBJ1-1; 7 nucleotides agree with TRBD1. The CDR3 is 16 amino acids. The ends lost 5 bases at V and 3 bases at J; junction bases unmatched: 12. Germline CDR1 LNHDA, CDR2 SQIVND (reference sequence). CDR3 bases: TGTGCCAGTAGTCCGCGACAGGGCTCCGAGGACACTGAAGCTTTCTTT. Translating it yields CASSPRQGSEDTEAFF.

This clone was seen a handful of times. The genes are TRBV3-1 (or the pseudogene TRBV3-2) and TRBJ1-1; 7 nucleotides match TRBD1. The V segment lost 5 bases and the J segment 4 bases; nucleotides outside the gene matches: 13. CDR1 and CDR2 (germline): LGHDT, YNNKEL (reference sequence). The CDR3 runs to 16 residues. Written as DNA, the CDR3 is TGTGCCAGCAGCAACCCTCTGACAGGGCCGGGCACTGAAGCTTTCTTT. It translates to CASSNPLTGPGTEAFF.

This clone was seen a few times. V is TRBV5-1 and J is TRBJ2-3; tentative D call: TRBD1 (5 bases). V gave up 0 bases and J gave up 2 bases, with 10 bases separating them. The CDR3 is made up of 15 amino acids. Germline values: CDR1 SGHRS, CDR2 YFSETQ. The CDR3 reads CASSLVTAITDTQYF. The CDR3 DNA reads as TGCGCCAGCAGCTTGGTGACAGCTATCACAGATACGCAGTATTTT.

The chain links TRBV10-3 to TRBJ1-6, with unresolved D. CDR1 and CDR2 from the germline V gene are ENHRY and SYGVKD. The CDR3 totals 14 residues. Trimming stripped 4 bases from V and 6 bases from J, with 10 bases between. In DNA, the CDR3 is TGTGCCATCAGTGTAACGGGAGGTAATTCACCCCTCCACTTT. Translation gives CAISVTGGNSPLHF.

The chain employs TRBV28 and TRBJ2-5; 7 bases map to TRBD1. The CDR3 is 15 residues long. Per the germline V gene, CDR1 is MDHEN and CDR2 is SYDVKM. After removal of 2 bases from V and 0 bases from J, the junction contained 3 bases not matched to a gene. The chain's CDR3 is CASSLGTVYQETQYF. In DNA, the CDR3 is TGTGCCAGCAGTTTAGGGACAGTGTACCAAGAGACCCAGTACTTC.

The chain recombines TRBV5-1 with TRBJ2-2, with TRBD2 identical over 10 bases. The CDR3 is made up of 18 amino acids. The V gene's germline CDR1 is SGHRS and CDR2 YFSETQ. The V and J ends lost 0 bases and 1 base, in that order; junction bases with no gene match: 6. The CDR3 protein is CASSLAQRGGLNTGELFF. The CDR3 DNA is TGCGCCAGCAGCTTGGCCCAGCGGGGGGGCTTGAACACCGGGGAGCTGTTTTTT.

This chain connects TRBV6-5 to TRBJ1-5; maybe TRBD1 (6 bases). Trimming removed 2 bases at V and 7 bases at J, with 18 bases between. CDR3 length: 16 residues. Germline values: CDR1 MNHEY, CDR2 SVGAGI. CDR3 bases: TGTGCCAGCAGTTACCGGCAGGGGTATCGGGGACAGCCCCAGCATTTT. Residues: CASSYRQGYRGQPQHF.

The chain carries TRBV5-4 and TRBJ1-1; 11 bases line up with TRBD1. The V gene end was trimmed by 4 bases and the J gene end by 7 bases; junction bases not matched to a gene: 6. The CDR3 is 14 residues long. Looked up from germline, CDR1 is SGHNT and CDR2 is YYREEE (reference sequence). In DNA form, the CDR3 reads TGTGCCAGCAGCCCGGGACAGGGGGAGGGTGAAGCTTTCTTT. It codes for CASSPGQGEGEAFF.

The V call is TRBV7-8, the J call TRBJ1-1, with 9 bases identical to TRBD1. The CDR3 contains 17 residues. Germline values: CDR1 SGHVS, CDR2 FQNEAQ. V gave up 5 bases and J gave up 0 bases; unmatched junction bases: 10. The CDR3 DNA is TGTGCCAGCAGCGGTAACCGGGACAGGGATATGAACACTGAAGCTTTCTTT. Translation: CASSGNRDRDMNTEAFF. Full variable domain (rest looked up from reference TRBV7-8 and TRBJ1-1): GAGVSQSPRYKVAKRGQDVALRCDPISGHVSLFWYQQALGQGPEFLTYFQNEAQLDKSGLPSDRFFAERPEGSVSTLKIQRTQQEDSAVYLCASSGNRDRDMNTEAFFGQGTRLTVV.

The chain carries TRBV9 and TRBJ1-1, with D hard to call. The CDR3 contains 17 residues. Trimming took off 3 bases at V and 0 bases at J, with 18 bases between the two ends. Germline assignment: CDR1 SGDLS and CDR2 YYNGEE. The CDR3 region is CASSAHPGPLVNTEAFF. The CDR3, as DNA: TGTGCCAGCAGCGCCCACCCCGGCCCTCTAGTGAACACTGAAGCTTTCTTT. The entire variable domain, with the rest obtained from reference TRBV9 and TRBJ1-1, is as follows: DSGVTQTPKHLITATGQRVTLRCSPRSGDLSVYWYQQSLDQGLQFLIQYYNGEERAKGNILERFSAQQFPDLHSELNLSSLELGDSALYFCASSAHPGPLVNTEAFFGQGTRLTVV.

The table lists this clone with a count of one. The J gene is TRBJ2-5, the V gene TRBV6-1; no reliable D call. This CDR3 spans 17 amino acids. CDR1 and CDR2 (germline): MNHNS, SASEGT. V lost 4 bases, J lost 3 bases, and 21 bases lay in between. The CDR3 here is CASSALYIKIEEETQYF. The CDR3 DNA sequence: TGTGCCAGCAGTGCCCTTTACATTAAGATCGAGGAAGAGACCCAGTACTTC.

This rearrangement joins TRBV6-5 to TRBJ1-3; D is unresolved. This CDR3 is built from 16 residues. Germline V CDR1 and CDR2: MNHEY, SVGAGI. Between the trimmed V and J ends, which lost 4 bases and 0 bases, there was a span of 13 bases. CDR3 loop: CASSFTPPNSGNTIYF. As DNA, the CDR3 is TGTGCCAGCAGTTTCACTCCGCCGAACTCTGGAAACACCATATATTTT.